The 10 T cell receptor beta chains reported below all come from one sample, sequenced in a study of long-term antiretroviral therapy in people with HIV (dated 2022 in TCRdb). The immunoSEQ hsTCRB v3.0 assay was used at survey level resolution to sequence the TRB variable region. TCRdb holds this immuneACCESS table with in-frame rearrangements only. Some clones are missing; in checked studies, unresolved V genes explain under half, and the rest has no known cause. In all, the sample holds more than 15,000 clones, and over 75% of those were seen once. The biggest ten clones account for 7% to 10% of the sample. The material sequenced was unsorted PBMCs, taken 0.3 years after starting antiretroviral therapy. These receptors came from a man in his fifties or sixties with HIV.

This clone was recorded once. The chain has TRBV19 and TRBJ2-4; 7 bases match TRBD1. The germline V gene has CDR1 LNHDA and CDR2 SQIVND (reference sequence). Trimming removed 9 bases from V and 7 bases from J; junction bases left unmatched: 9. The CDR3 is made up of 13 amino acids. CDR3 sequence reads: CASSDRAHNIQYF. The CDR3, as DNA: TGTGCCAGCAGCGACAGGGCCCACAACATTCAGTACTTC.

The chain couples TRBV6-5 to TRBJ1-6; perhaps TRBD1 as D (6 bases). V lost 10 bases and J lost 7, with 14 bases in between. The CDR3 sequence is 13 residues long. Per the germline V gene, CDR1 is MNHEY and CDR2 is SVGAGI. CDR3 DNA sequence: TGTGCCACCAAAGGGGGGTTAAATTCACCCCTCCACTTT. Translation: CATKGGLNSPLHF.

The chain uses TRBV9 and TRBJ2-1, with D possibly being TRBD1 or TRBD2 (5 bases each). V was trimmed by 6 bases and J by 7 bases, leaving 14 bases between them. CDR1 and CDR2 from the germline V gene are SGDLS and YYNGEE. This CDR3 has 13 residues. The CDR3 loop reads CASTGTPGNEQFF. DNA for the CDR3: TGTGCCAGCACCGGGACGCCGGGGAATGAGCAGTTCTTC.

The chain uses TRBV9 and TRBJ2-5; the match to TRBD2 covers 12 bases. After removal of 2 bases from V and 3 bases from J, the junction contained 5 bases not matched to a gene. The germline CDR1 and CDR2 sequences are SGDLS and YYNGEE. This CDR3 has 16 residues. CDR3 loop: CASSVSGLAGKETQYF. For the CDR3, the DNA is TGTGCCAGCAGCGTTTCCGGACTAGCGGGGAAAGAGACCCAGTACTTC. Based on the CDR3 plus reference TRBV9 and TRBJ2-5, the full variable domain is DSGVTQTPKHLITATGQRVTLRCSPRSGDLSVYWYQQSLDQGLQFLIQYYNGEERAKGNILERFSAQQFPDLHSELNLSSLELGDSALYFCASSVSGLAGKETQYFGPGTRLLVL.

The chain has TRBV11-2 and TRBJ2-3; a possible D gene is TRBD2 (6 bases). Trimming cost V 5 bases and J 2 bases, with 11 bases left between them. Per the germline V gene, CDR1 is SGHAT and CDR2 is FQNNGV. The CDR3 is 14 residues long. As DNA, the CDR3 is TGTGCCAGCAGCCGGGGACTGGACACAGATACGCAGTATTTT. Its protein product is CASSRGLDTDTQYF.

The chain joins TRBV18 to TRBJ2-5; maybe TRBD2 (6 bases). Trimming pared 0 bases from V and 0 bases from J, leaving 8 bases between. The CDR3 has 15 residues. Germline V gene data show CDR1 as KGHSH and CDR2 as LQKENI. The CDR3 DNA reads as TGTGCCAGCTCACCACCAGGGAGGTACCAAGAGACCCAGTACTTC. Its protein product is CASSPPGRYQETQYF.

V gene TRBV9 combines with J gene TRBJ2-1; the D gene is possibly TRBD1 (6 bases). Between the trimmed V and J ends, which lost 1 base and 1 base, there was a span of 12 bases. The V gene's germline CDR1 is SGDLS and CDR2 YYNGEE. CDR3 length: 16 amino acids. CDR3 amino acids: CASSVTDSLSYNEQFF. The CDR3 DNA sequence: TGTGCCAGCAGCGTAACGGACAGTCTATCCTACAATGAGCAGTTCTTC. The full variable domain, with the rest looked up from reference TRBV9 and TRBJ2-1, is DSGVTQTPKHLITATGQRVTLRCSPRSGDLSVYWYQQSLDQGLQFLIQYYNGEERAKGNILERFSAQQFPDLHSELNLSSLELGDSALYFCASSVTDSLSYNEQFFGPGTRLTVL.

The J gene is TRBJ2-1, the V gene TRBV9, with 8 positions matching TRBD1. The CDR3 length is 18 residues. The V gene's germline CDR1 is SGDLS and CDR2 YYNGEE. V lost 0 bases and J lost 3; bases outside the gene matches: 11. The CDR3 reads CASSVVDRVSGVYNEQFF. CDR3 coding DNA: TGTGCCAGCAGCGTAGTGGACAGGGTTTCAGGAGTCTACAATGAGCAGTTCTTC.

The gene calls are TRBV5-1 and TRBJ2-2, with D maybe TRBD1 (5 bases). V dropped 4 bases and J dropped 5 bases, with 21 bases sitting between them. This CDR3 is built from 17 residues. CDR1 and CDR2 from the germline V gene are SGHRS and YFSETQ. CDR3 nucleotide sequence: TGCGCCAGCAGCCTTTCAGGGTGGCAAAGTGAGACCGGGGAGCTGTTTTTT. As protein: CASSLSGWQSETGELFF.

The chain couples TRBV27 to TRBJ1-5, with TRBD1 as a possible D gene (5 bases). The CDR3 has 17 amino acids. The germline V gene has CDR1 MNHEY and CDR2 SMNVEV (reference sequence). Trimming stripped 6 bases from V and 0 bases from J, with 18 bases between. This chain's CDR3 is CASRPGREIYSNQPQHF. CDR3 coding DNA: TGTGCCAGCAGACCGGGACGGGAAATTTATAGCAATCAGCCCCAGCATTTT.